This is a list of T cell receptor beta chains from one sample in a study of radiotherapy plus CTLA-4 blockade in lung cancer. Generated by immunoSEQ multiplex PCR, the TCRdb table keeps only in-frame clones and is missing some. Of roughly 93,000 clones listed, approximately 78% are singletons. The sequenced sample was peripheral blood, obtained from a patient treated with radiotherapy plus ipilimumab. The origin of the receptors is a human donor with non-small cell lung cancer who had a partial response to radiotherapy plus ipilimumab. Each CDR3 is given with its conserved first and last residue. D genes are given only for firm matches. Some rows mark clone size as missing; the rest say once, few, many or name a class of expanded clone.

DNA: TGTGCCAGCAGCTACAGACAGGGGCCTTACAATGAGCAGTTCTTC
CDR3: CASSYRQGPYNEQFF
J: TRBJ2-1
D: TRBD1
V: TRBV11-1
size: NA

DNA: TGTGCCAGCAGCAGGGACAGGCCCCATTACAATGAGCAGTTCTTC
CDR3: CASSRDRPHYNEQFF
J: TRBJ2-1
D: TRBD1
V: TRBV6-1
size: NA

DNA: TGCGCCAGCAGCCAAGACCGTAGGTCGCGCGGGGAAGCTTTCTTT
CDR3: CASSQDRRSRGEAFF
J: TRBJ1-1
D: NA
V: TRBV4-1
size: once

DNA: TGTGCCATCAGTCCGGGACTTACAACTAATGAAAAACTGTTTTTT
CDR3: CAISPGLTTNEKLFF
J: TRBJ1-4
D: NA
V: TRBV10-3
size: NA

DNA: TGTGCCAGCAGTTTACGGGGGGGAATCACTAACTATGGCTACACCTTC
CDR3: CASSLRGGITNYGYTF
J: TRBJ1-2
D: NA
V: TRBV28
size: NA

DNA: TGCGCCAGCGACGTGGGGCTAGCGGGAGTGAGTGAGCAGTTCTTC
CDR3: CASDVGLAGVSEQFF
J: TRBJ2-1
D: TRBD2
V: TRBV10-2
size: NA

DNA: TGTGCCAGCAGTGCGGGGCCAGGGGGCTCGGAGACCCAGTACTTC
CDR3: CASSAGPGGSETQYF
J: TRBJ2-5
D: TRBD1
V: TRBV2
size: NA

DNA: TGCGCCAGCAGCTTCCAGACTAGCGGGAGTTACGAGCAGTACTTC
CDR3: CASSFQTSGSYEQYF
J: TRBJ2-7
D: TRBD2
V: TRBV4-1
size: NA

DNA: TGTGCCAGCTCACCGGTCGCAGGGGGGACTGGCGAGCAGTACTTC
CDR3: CASSPVAGGTGEQYF
J: TRBJ2-7
D: NA
V: TRBV18
size: many

DNA: TGTGCCAGCAGAAAAGGGGGGGCGGGGGGCTACACCTTC
CDR3: CASRKGGAGGYTF
J: TRBJ1-2
D: NA
V: TRBV28
size: NA

DNA: TGTGCCAGCACCACGAGGGCCAGGGGTTTCTACGAGCAGTACTTC
CDR3: CASTTRARGFYEQYF
J: TRBJ2-7
D: NA
V: TRBV28
size: NA

DNA: TGTGCCAGCAGTGAGCGACAGGCTTTTAGCAATCAGCCCCAGCATTTT
CDR3: CASSERQAFSNQPQHF
J: TRBJ1-5
D: NA
V: TRBV2
size: few

DNA: TGTGCCAGCATTTACACGACAGGGCTCGGCCCAGATACGCAGTATTTT
CDR3: CASIYTTGLGPDTQYF
J: TRBJ2-3
D: TRBD1
V: TRBV28
size: NA

DNA: TGTGCCAGCTCACCTCCCCTAGCGGGAGGTAGTGTCACCGGGGAGCTGTTTTTT
CDR3: CASSPPLAGGSVTGELFF
J: TRBJ2-2
D: TRBD2
V: TRBV18
size: NA

DNA: TGTGCCAGCAGCCCCAACAGGGGTTACGAGCAGTACTTC
CDR3: CASSPNRGYEQYF
J: TRBJ2-7
D: TRBD1
V: TRBV7-6
size: NA

DNA: TGTGCCAGCAGTGAAGCGAGGGTGTCTGAAGCTTTCTTT
CDR3: CASSEARVSEAFF
J: TRBJ1-1
D: NA
V: TRBV6-1
size: once

DNA: TGTGCCAGCAGCGCTCCTAGCGGGGGCTCCTACAATGAGCAGTTCTTC
CDR3: CASSAPSGGSYNEQFF
J: TRBJ2-1
D: TRBD2
V: TRBV9
size: NA

DNA: TGTGCCAGCAGCCCCAGGGTTAGGACAGTCCATGAGCAGTTCTTC
CDR3: CASSPRVRTVHEQFF
J: TRBJ2-1
D: NA
V: TRBV11-3
size: NA

DNA: TGTGCCAGCAGTGACGAGAGGGAGGGCCGAGGTTTTGAGCAGTTCTTC
CDR3: CASSDEREGRGFEQFF
J: TRBJ2-1
D: TRBD2
V: TRBV6-4
size: NA

DNA: TGTGCCACCCGGGGTCGGTCATTGAACACTGAAGCTTTCTTT
CDR3: CATRGRSLNTEAFF
J: TRBJ1-1
D: NA
V: TRBV7-2
size: NA

DNA: TGTGCCAGCAGACATATCGGGGGGACGGGGAACTCTGGGGCCAACGTCCTGACTTTC
CDR3: CASRHIGGTGNSGANVLTF
J: TRBJ2-6
D: TRBD2
V: TRBV27
size: NA

DNA: TGTGCCAGCAGTTTAAGCATATTAAGCCGGTCCCAGCATTTT
CDR3: CASSLSILSRSQHF
J: TRBJ1-5
D: NA
V: TRBV28
size: NA

DNA: TGTGCCTGGAGTTTATCCGGGACAGCTGTATTTAGCAATCAGCCCCAGCATTTT
CDR3: CAWSLSGTAVFSNQPQHF
J: TRBJ1-5
D: TRBD1
V: TRBV30
size: NA

DNA: TGCGCCAGCAGCTTAGCGGGAGGGAATCAAGAGACCCAGTACTTC
CDR3: CASSLAGGNQETQYF
J: TRBJ2-5
D: TRBD2
V: TRBV5-1
size: few

DNA: TGTGCCAGCAGCGCGGACAGCGCCTATAATTCACCCCTCCACTTT
CDR3: CASSADSAYNSPLHF
J: TRBJ1-6
D: NA
V: TRBV7-3
size: few

DNA: TGTGCCAGCAGCTCAATGAACACTGAAGCTTTCTTT
CDR3: CASSSMNTEAFF
J: TRBJ1-1
D: NA
V: TRBV5-6
size: few

DNA: TGTGCCAGCAGTCGGGGGGGCATGAACACTGAAGCTTTCTTT
CDR3: CASSRGGMNTEAFF
J: TRBJ1-1
D: NA
V: TRBV28
size: few

DNA: TGTGCCAGCAGTGAATTATACGAGCAGTACTTC
CDR3: CASSELYEQYF
J: TRBJ2-7
D: NA
V: TRBV6-1
size: NA

DNA: TGTGCCAGCAGCTTGGACAGGACCTATGGCTACACCTTC
CDR3: CASSLDRTYGYTF
J: TRBJ1-2
D: NA
V: TRBV5-6
size: NA

DNA: TGTGCCAGCAGGGCCGGGACAGGGGTTGGTTACAATGAGCAGTTCTTC
CDR3: CASRAGTGVGYNEQFF
J: TRBJ2-1
D: TRBD1
V: TRBV2
size: NA

DNA: TGTGCCAGCAGTGAAGGGGGACAGGGGTCCTATGGCTACACCTTC
CDR3: CASSEGGQGSYGYTF
J: TRBJ1-2
D: TRBD1
V: TRBV6-1
size: NA

DNA: TGTGCCAGCAGCCCCCAAAGCGGGAGGGCCAATGAGCAGTTCTTC
CDR3: CASSPQSGRANEQFF
J: TRBJ2-1
D: TRBD2
V: TRBV4-2
size: NA

DNA: TGTGCCAGCAGCCTCCGGGACAGGGAATGTAGCAATCAGCCCCAGCATTTT
CDR3: CASSLRDRECSNQPQHF
J: TRBJ1-5
D: TRBD1
V: TRBV7-4
size: NA

DNA: TGTGCCAGCAGCTTATTAGACGGAAACTATGGCTACATCTTC
CDR3: CASSLLDGNYGYIF
J: TRBJ1-2
D: NA
V: TRBV11-2
size: NA

DNA: TGTGCCAGCAGCTACGCCTTAGAGGCGAACACTGAAGCTTTCTTT
CDR3: CASSYALEANTEAFF
J: TRBJ1-1
D: NA
V: TRBV5-5
size: once

DNA: TGTGCCAGCAGAGTACACCACGAAGCTTTCTTT
CDR3: CASRVHHEAFF
J: TRBJ1-1
D: NA
V: TRBV28
size: NA

DNA: TGTGCCTGGAGCCCCTATAGCAATCAGCCCCAGCATTTT
CDR3: CAWSPYSNQPQHF
J: TRBJ1-5
D: NA
V: TRBV30
size: NA

DNA: TGCGCCAGCAGCTTGTTCGGGGTGAACACTGAAGCTTTCTTT
CDR3: CASSLFGVNTEAFF
J: TRBJ1-1
D: NA
V: TRBV5-1
size: NA

DNA: TGCGCCAGCAGCTTGGCCTCGGAGGGAGGCTATGGCTACACCTTC
CDR3: CASSLASEGGYGYTF
J: TRBJ1-2
D: NA
V: TRBV5-1
size: NA

DNA: TGTGCCTTCTCCGGGACAGGGTACGACGAGCAGTACTTC
CDR3: CAFSGTGYDEQYF
J: TRBJ2-7
D: TRBD1
V: TRBV30
size: NA

DNA: TGTGCCAGCAGCCGGGACAGGGGCGACACTGAAGCTTTCTTT
CDR3: CASSRDRGDTEAFF
J: TRBJ1-1
D: TRBD1
V: TRBV6-1
size: NA

DNA: TGTGCCATCAGTGACAGGGAGGGTGAGCAGTTCTTC
CDR3: CAISDREGEQFF
J: TRBJ2-1
D: TRBD2
V: TRBV10-3
size: NA

DNA: TGTGCCTGGAGTACTCCGGGACAGTATAACTATGGCTACACCTTC
CDR3: CAWSTPGQYNYGYTF
J: TRBJ1-2
D: TRBD1
V: TRBV30
size: NA